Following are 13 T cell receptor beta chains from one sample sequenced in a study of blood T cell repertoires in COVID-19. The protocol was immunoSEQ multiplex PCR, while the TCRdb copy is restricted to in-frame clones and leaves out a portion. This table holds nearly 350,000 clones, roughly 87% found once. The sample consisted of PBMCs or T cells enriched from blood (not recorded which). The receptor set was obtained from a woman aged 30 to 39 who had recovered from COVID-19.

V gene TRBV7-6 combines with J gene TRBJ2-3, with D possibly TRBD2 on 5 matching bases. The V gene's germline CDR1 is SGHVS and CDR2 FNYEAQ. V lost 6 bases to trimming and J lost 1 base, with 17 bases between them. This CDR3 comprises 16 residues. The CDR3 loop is CASRPGGPLGTDTQYF. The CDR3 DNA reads TGTGCCAGCAGACCCGGCGGGCCCCTAGGCACAGATACGCAGTATTTT.

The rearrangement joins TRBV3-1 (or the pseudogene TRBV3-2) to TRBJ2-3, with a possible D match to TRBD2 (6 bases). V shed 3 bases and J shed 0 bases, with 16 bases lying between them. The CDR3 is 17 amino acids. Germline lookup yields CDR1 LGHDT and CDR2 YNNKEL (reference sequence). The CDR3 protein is CASSQTGERRSTDTQYF. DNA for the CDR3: TGTGCCAGCAGCCAGACGGGGGAACGGAGAAGCACAGATACGCAGTATTTT.

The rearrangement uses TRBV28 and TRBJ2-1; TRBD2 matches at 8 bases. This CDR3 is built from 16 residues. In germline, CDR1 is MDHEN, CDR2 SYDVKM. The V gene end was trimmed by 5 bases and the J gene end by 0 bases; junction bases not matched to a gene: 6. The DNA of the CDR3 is TGTGCCAGCAGTACGGGGGGGAGCCTCTCCTACAATGAGCAGTTCTTC. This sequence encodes CASSTGGSLSYNEQFF.

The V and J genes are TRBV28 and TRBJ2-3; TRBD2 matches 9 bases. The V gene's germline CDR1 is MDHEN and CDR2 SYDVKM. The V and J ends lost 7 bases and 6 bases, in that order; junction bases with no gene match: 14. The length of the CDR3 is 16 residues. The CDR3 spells CASNPGEGAGGDTQYF. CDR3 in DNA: TGTGCCAGCAACCCCGGCGAGGGGGCGGGGGGGGATACGCAGTATTTT.

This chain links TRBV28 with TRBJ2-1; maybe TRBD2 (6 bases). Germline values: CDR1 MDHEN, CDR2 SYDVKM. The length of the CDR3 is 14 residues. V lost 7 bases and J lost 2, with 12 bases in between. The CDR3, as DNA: TGTGCCAGCACACTTAGCGGAACCTACAATGAGCAGTTCTTC. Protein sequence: CASTLSGTYNEQFF.

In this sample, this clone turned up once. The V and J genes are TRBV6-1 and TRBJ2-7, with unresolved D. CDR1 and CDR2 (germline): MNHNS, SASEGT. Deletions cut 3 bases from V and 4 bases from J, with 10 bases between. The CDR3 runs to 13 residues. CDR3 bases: TGTGCCAGCAGTGAGGGCAGATTTTACGAGCAGTACTTC. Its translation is CASSEGRFYEQYF.

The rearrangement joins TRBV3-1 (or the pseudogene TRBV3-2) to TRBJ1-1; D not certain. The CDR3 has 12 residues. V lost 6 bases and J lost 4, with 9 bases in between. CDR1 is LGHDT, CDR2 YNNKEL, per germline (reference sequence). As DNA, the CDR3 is TGTGCCAGCAGTCGGCGGGGCACTGAAGCTTTCTTT. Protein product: CASSRRGTEAFF.

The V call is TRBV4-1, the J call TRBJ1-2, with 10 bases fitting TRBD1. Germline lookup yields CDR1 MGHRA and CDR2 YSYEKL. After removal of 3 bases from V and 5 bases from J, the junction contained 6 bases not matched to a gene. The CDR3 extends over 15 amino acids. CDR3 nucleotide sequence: TGCGCCAGCAGCCAGGAGGACAGGGGGGTATATGGCTACACCTTC. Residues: CASSQEDRGVYGYTF.

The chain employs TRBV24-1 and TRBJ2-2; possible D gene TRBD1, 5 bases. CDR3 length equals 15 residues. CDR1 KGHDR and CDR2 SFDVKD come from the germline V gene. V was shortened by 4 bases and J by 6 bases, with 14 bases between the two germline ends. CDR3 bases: TGTGCCACCAGTGACCGCACCAAGGGGCCCGGGGAGCTGTTTTTT. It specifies CATSDRTKGPGELFF.

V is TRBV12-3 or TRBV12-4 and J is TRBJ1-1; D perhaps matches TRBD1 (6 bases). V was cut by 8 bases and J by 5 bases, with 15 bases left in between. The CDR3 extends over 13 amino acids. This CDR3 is CASGQTDVTEAFF. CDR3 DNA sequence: TGTGCCAGCGGACAGACAGATGTGACTGAAGCTTTCTTT.

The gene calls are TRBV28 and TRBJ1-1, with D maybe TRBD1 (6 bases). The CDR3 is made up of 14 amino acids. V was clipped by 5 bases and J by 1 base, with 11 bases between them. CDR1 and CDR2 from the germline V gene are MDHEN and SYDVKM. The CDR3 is CASSGDTANTEAFF. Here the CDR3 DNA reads TGTGCCAGCAGTGGGGACACCGCGAACACTGAAGCTTTCTTT.

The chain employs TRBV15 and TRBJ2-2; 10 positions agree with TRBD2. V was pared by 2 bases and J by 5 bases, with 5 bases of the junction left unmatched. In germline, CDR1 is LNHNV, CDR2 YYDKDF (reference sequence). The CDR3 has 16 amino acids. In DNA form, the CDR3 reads TGTGCCACCAGCAGAAATAGCGGGGGGCGGACCGGGGAGCTGTTTTTT. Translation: CATSRNSGGRTGELFF. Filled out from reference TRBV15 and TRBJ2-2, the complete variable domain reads DAMVIQNPRYQVTQFGKPVTLSCSQTLNHNVMYWYQQKSSQAPKLLFHYYDKDFNNEADTPDNFQSRRPNTSFCFLDIRSPGLGDTAMYLCATSRNSGGRTGELFFGEGSRLTVL.

This CDR3 is CSVERCRGNQPQHF. The CDR3 coding sequence is TGCAGCGTTGAAAGGTGCAGGGGCAATCAGCCCCAGCATTTT. J is TRBJ1-5 and V is TRBV29-1; D possibly corresponds to TRBD1 (5 bases). Looked up from germline, CDR1 is SQVTM and CDR2 is ANQGSEA. V was trimmed by 2 bases and J by 2 bases, leaving 10 bases between them. This CDR3 is built from 14 residues. The whole variable domain, remainder taken from reference TRBV29-1 and TRBJ1-5, is SAVISQKPSRDICQRGTSLTIQCQVDSQVTMMFWYRQQPGQSLTLIATANQGSEATYESGFVIDKFPISRPNLTFSTLTVSNMSPEDSSIYLCSVERCRGNQPQHFGDGTRLSIL.